A selection of T cell receptor beta chains follows, all from one sample in a study of early T cells in non-severe SARS-CoV-2 infection. Each CDR3 protein gets one entry after TCRdb re-called the 5' RACE reads with MiXCR. The sample lists roughly 58,000 distinct CDR3 sequences, around 12% seen once, with roughly 1.4% in the top ten. Sequenced material: whole blood. These receptors all stem from an adult who was a healthcare worker with PCR-confirmed SARS-CoV-2 infection or an uninfected control (not recorded which). Each CDR3 is given with its conserved first and last residue. A D gene is named only where the DNA matches it firmly. The listing skips clone size in some rows; elsewhere it reads once, few, many or a size class.

j_gene: TRBJ2-1; d_gene: TRBD2; v_gene: TRBV20-1; abundance: many; CDR3nt: TGCAGTGCCCGTTCTAGCGGTGAGCAGTTCTTC; CDR3aa: CSARSSGEQFF
j_gene: TRBJ1-2; d_gene: -; v_gene: TRBV18; abundance: -; CDR3nt: TGTGCCAGCTCTACTGGATATCCTGCGGGTGGCTACACCTTC; CDR3aa: CASSTGYPAGGYTF
j_gene: TRBJ1-5; d_gene: -; v_gene: TRBV25-1; abundance: few; CDR3nt: TGTGCCAGCAGTGAATTGCATGCCGGGGAGGGGCAGCCCCAGCATTTT; CDR3aa: CASSELHAGEGQPQHF
j_gene: TRBJ1-1; d_gene: -; v_gene: TRBV21-1; abundance: few; CDR3nt: TGTGCCAGCAGCCCGTCTCGACAGCCCTACACTGAAGCTTTCTTT; CDR3aa: CASSPSRQPYTEAFF
j_gene: TRBJ1-2; d_gene: -; v_gene: TRBV6-1; abundance: -; CDR3nt: TGTGCCAGCAGAAGTGGGGGGAACTATGGCTACACCTTC; CDR3aa: CASRSGGNYGYTF
j_gene: TRBJ1-5; d_gene: TRBD1; v_gene: TRBV7-9; abundance: many; CDR3nt: TGTGCCAGCAGCAAAGGGGGCGGCAATCAGCCCCAGCATTTT; CDR3aa: CASSKGGGNQPQHF
j_gene: TRBJ1-1; d_gene: -; v_gene: TRBV29-1; abundance: few; CDR3nt: TGCAGCGTAGGAGACAGGGAAGCTTTCTTT; CDR3aa: CSVGDREAFF
j_gene: TRBJ2-7; d_gene: -; v_gene: TRBV5-1; abundance: -; CDR3nt: TGCGCCAGCAGACAGTCTATCTACGAGCAGTACTTC; CDR3aa: CASRQSIYEQYF
j_gene: TRBJ2-7; d_gene: -; v_gene: TRBV10-3; abundance: few; CDR3nt: TGTGCCATCAGTGAGTCTCGCGGGACAGCTGACGAGCAGTACTTC; CDR3aa: CAISESRGTADEQYF
j_gene: TRBJ1-1; d_gene: -; v_gene: TRBV4-3; abundance: many; CDR3nt: TGCGCCAGCAGCCAAGAAATTGTACCAGGGGATTCACGGATGAACACTGAAGCTTTCTTT; CDR3aa: CASSQEIVPGDSRMNTEAFF
j_gene: TRBJ2-1; d_gene: -; v_gene: TRBV11-2; abundance: -; CDR3nt: TGTGCCAGCAGCTTACGGGACCCACACAATGAGCAGTTCTTC; CDR3aa: CASSLRDPHNEQFF
j_gene: TRBJ1-6; d_gene: TRBD1; v_gene: TRBV20-1; abundance: many; CDR3nt: TGCAGTGCTCTCCAGGGACAGGGGCCAGCACCCCTCCACTTT; CDR3aa: CSALQGQGPAPLHF
j_gene: TRBJ2-3; d_gene: TRBD2; v_gene: TRBV5-1; abundance: few; CDR3nt: TGCGCCAGCAGCCCCGGGACTAGCGGGGGGACTTCCCACCCTCGCACAGATACGCAGTATTTT; CDR3aa: CASSPGTSGGTSHPRTDTQYF
j_gene: TRBJ1-1; d_gene: TRBD1; v_gene: TRBV6-6; abundance: -; CDR3nt: TGTGCCAGCAGTTACACAAGGACAGGGAGGGAAGCTTTCTTT; CDR3aa: CASSYTRTGREAFF
j_gene: TRBJ2-7; d_gene: TRBD2; v_gene: TRBV20-1; abundance: -; CDR3nt: TGCAGTGCTAGTCGGCGGGGGAGCTACGAGCAGTACTTC; CDR3aa: CSASRRGSYEQYF